This T cell receptor (beta chain) was documented in a study of T cell changes during pregnancy in multiple sclerosis. Some clones are missing from TCRdb's copy, which holds only in-frame ones; the method was immunoSEQ multiplex PCR. The table lists tens of thousands of clones, roughly nine tenths of them singletons. The ends lost 5 bases at V and 3 bases at J; junction bases unmatched: 8. This CDR3 is 15 amino acids long. Germline V lookup: CDR1 PRHDT, CDR2 FYEKMQ (reference sequence). Sequenced here: PBMCs, sampled in the first trimester of pregnancy. The chain employs TRBV13 and TRBJ2-7; 9 bases match TRBD2. This receptor was obtained from a female donor in good health, serving as a control in a pregnancy study. Some clones in this sample may be carry-over from other donors' samples. The CDR3 nucleotides are TGTGCCAGCAGCCCCGGCGGGGGGGCTTTCTACGAGCAGTACTTC. It encodes CASSPGGGAFYEQYF.